The clone carrying this T cell receptor beta chain has just a few counts. V lost 3 bases and J 7 bases, leaving 13 bases between the germline ends. Germline V gene sequence: CDR1 LNHDA, CDR2 SQIVND (reference sequence). This CDR3 has 14 residues. The sample belongs to a study of PD-L1 blockade in urothelial cancer. Study-level information: Most of the roughly 30 patients were men whose urothelial cancer was bladder-origin. Blood underwent analysis 3 weeks (second dose) and 6 weeks after treatment began. Blood-derived samples held a median around 140,000 T cells.

The protocol was immunoSEQ multiplex PCR, while the TCRdb copy is restricted to in-frame clones and leaves out a portion. The data show 65,000 to 80,000 clones, roughly 90% seen once. Time point specified: pretreatment peripheral blood. Pretreatment and on-treatment samples were taken, numbering 1 to 8 per patient. The TCR was taken from a man aged 65-85 years with urothelial cancer. This material consisted of PBMCs, taken around atezolizumab (anti-PD-L1) treatment. The chain carries TRBV19 and TRBJ1-5, with D hard to call. The CDR3 sequence: CASSIPTAGQPQHF. CDR3 DNA: TGTGCCAGTAGTATCCCCACCGCGGGGCAGCCCCAGCATTTT.